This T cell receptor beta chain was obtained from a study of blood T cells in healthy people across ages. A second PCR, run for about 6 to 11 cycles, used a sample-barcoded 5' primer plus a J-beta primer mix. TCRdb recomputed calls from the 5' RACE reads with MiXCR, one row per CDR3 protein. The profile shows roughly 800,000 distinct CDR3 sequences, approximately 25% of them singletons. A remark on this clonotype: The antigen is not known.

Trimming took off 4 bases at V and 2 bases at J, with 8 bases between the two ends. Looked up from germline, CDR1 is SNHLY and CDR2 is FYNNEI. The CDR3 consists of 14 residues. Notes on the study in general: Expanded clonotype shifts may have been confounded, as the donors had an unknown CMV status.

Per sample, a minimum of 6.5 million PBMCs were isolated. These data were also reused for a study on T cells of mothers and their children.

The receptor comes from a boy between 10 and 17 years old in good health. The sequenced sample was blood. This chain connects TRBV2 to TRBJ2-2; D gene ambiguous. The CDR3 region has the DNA TGTGCCAGCAGTGTTTCGCACAACACCGGGGAGCTGTTTTTT. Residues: CASSVSHNTGELFF. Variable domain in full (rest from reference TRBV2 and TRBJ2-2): EPEVTQTPSHQVTQMGQEVILRCVPISNHLYFYWYRQILGQKVEFLVSFYNNEISEKSEIFDDQFSVERPDGSNFTLKIRSTKLEDSAMYFCASSVSHNTGELFFGEGSRLTVL.